These 19 T cell receptor beta chains came from one sample sequenced in a study of spatial heterogeneity in lung cancer. Time point indicated: sample taken at primary tumor resection. From tumor, nontumor lung or frozen PBMC, whole RNA was taken unsorted for sequencing. TCRdb processed the 5' RACE reads anew with MiXCR; each CDR3 protein has one entry. The sample carries around 6,600 distinct CDR3 sequences, roughly 5.9% recorded once. The specimen was normal lung tissue next to the tumor, collected at surgery. The receptors come from a female donor with early-stage non-small cell lung cancer.

The CDR3 DNA is TGTGCCAGCAAACGCCGCGCCAAAATTACTACCCCGGATACAGGGGACCTCAATGAGCAGTTCTTC. Translated: CASKRRAKITTPDTGDLNEQFF. The rearrangement links TRBV6-2 or TRBV6-3 to TRBJ2-1; 7 nucleotides align to TRBD1. V trimming: 7 bases; J trimming: 6 bases; junction bases outside the gene matches: 33. Germline CDR1 is MNHEY and CDR2 is SVGEGT. The CDR3 contains 22 residues.

This clonotype was observed at least ten times. V and J are TRBV5-1 and TRBJ2-7; no clear D gene. Trimming left V 0 bases short and J 1 base short, with 11 bases between. The CDR3 runs 15 residues. Germline V gene data show CDR1 as SGHRS and CDR2 as YFSETQ. Here the CDR3 DNA reads TGCGCCAGCAGCTTGGATTATCGAAGGTCCTACGAGCAGTACTTC. It encodes CASSLDYRRSYEQYF.

There are a few counts of this clonotype. The J gene is TRBJ2-1, the V gene TRBV9, with a tentative D call TRBD2 (5 bases). The CDR3 extends over 14 amino acids. The germline gives CDR1 SGDLS, CDR2 YYNGEE. Trimming cost V 4 bases and J 3 bases, with 11 bases left between them. CDR3 residues: CASSSRAGYNEQFF. As DNA, the CDR3 is TGTGCCAGCAGCAGTAGGGCGGGCTACAATGAGCAGTTCTTC. The whole variable domain, filled in from reference TRBV9 and TRBJ2-1, reads DSGVTQTPKHLITATGQRVTLRCSPRSGDLSVYWYQQSLDQGLQFLIQYYNGEERAKGNILERFSAQQFPDLHSELNLSSLELGDSALYFCASSSRAGYNEQFFGPGTRLTVL.

This clonotype was recorded at least ten times. CDR3 nucleotide sequence: TGTGCCAGCACCGCGGGGAATCAAGAGACCCAGTACTTC. Its translation is CASTAGNQETQYF. V gene TRBV7-6 combines with J gene TRBJ2-5, with D maybe TRBD2 (6 bases). Looked up from germline, CDR1 is SGHVS and CDR2 is FNYEAQ. The V and J ends lost 7 bases and 2 bases respectively, with 11 bases between them. This CDR3 has 13 amino acids.

This clonotype qualifies as medium-sized (0.01 to 0.1%). The chain recombines TRBV12-5 with TRBJ2-5, with TRBD2 identical over 7 bases. This CDR3 contains 14 residues. Trimming took 5 bases from V and 3 from J; bases not matched to a gene: 6. The germline V gene encodes CDR1 LGHNT and CDR2 FRNRAP. CDR3 protein: CASGPRTREETQYF. The CDR3 DNA sequence: TGTGCTAGTGGTCCCCGGACTAGAGAAGAGACCCAGTACTTC.

This clonotype is categorized as medium-sized. J is TRBJ1-1 and V is TRBV7-9; D is perhaps TRBD1 (6 bases). Germline loops: CDR1 SEHNR, CDR2 FQNEAQ (reference sequence). CDR3 length equals 14 residues. The ends were cut back, 4 bases at V and 11 bases at J, with 20 bases in the middle. CDR3 protein: CASSSHTTGGHAFF. For the CDR3, the DNA is TGTGCCAGCAGCTCCCACACGACAGGAGGTCATGCTTTCTTT.

Relative to its sample, this clonotype is large (0.1 to 1%). This chain links TRBV6-5 with TRBJ2-1, with D uncertain. The V gene lost 3 bases and the J gene lost 8 bases, with 5 bases spanning the gap. The CDR3 has 11 amino acids. Germline assignment: CDR1 MNHEY and CDR2 SVGAGI. The CDR3, as DNA: TGTGCCAGCAGTTATTGGGATGAGCAGTTCTTC. It encodes CASSYWDEQFF.

This chain uses TRBV7-2 with TRBJ2-3; 8 positions match TRBD2. There are 18 residues in the CDR3. Germline CDR1 and CDR2: SGHTA and FQGNSA. The V and J ends lost 1 base and 0 bases, in that order; junction bases with no gene match: 9. CDR3 in DNA: TGTGCCAGCAGCTTAGTGGTGTCTAGCGGGTATAGCACAGATACGCAGTATTTT. It is translated as CASSLVVSSGYSTDTQYF.

By sample fraction, this clonotype is medium-sized. The genes are TRBV20-1 and TRBJ2-2; D gene uncertain. Trimming pared 3 bases from V and 1 base from J, leaving 6 bases between. The CDR3 extends over 13 amino acids. Germline assignment: CDR1 DFQATT and CDR2 SNEGSKA (reference sequence). In DNA form, the CDR3 reads TGCAGTGCTAGTCGAGGGAACACCGGGGAGCTGTTTTTT. Encoded protein: CSASRGNTGELFF.

This clonotype was recorded at least ten times. The chain uses TRBV2 and TRBJ2-1, with 11 bases fitting TRBD1. J gave up 4 bases and V 3 bases, and 2 bases lay outside the gene matches. The germline V gene encodes CDR1 SNHLY and CDR2 FYNNEI. The CDR3 is 15 amino acids. CDR3 protein: CASSEDRGQYNEQFF. CDR3 DNA: TGTGCCAGCAGTGAGGACAGGGGGCAATACAATGAGCAGTTCTTC.

This clonotype appeared many times. This chain joins TRBV6-1 and TRBJ2-2; tentative D call: TRBD1 (6 bases). V dropped 7 bases and J dropped 4 bases, with 13 bases sitting between them. Germline V gives CDR1 MNHNS, CDR2 SASEGT. The CDR3 is 14 amino acids. The chain's CDR3 is CASKSKGGTGELFF. For the CDR3, the DNA is TGTGCCAGCAAAAGTAAAGGGGGCACCGGGGAGCTGTTTTTT.

The chain couples TRBV5-4 to TRBJ2-5; D is possibly TRBD1 or TRBD2 (5 bases each). This CDR3 contains 13 residues. Germline loops: CDR1 SGHNT, CDR2 YYREEE (reference sequence). V lost 3 bases to trimming and J lost 5 bases, with 11 bases between them. The CDR3 sequence: CASSSSRDETQYF. In DNA form, the CDR3 reads TGTGCCAGCAGCTCAAGCAGGGACGAGACCCAGTACTTC.

By share, this clonotype ranks as medium-sized. V and J are TRBV25-1 and TRBJ2-7; no clear D. Germline CDR1 is MGHDK and CDR2 is SYGVNS. This CDR3 contains 11 residues. V was pared by 5 bases and J by 2 bases, with 4 bases between. The CDR3 sequence: CASSLTYEQYF. For the CDR3, the DNA is TGTGCCAGCAGTCTCACCTACGAGCAGTACTTC.

This clonotype is labeled medium-sized. The rearrangement joins TRBV27 to TRBJ1-4, with TRBD1 matching over 9 bases. J gave up 6 bases and V 2 bases, and 1 base lay outside the gene matches. The CDR3 has 14 residues. Germline loops: CDR1 MNHEY, CDR2 SMNVEV (reference sequence). As DNA, the CDR3 is TGTGCCAGCAGTTTACGGACAGGGGATGAAAAACTGTTTTTT. Translation gives CASSLRTGDEKLFF.

This clonotype was seen just once. This may arise from a read error, as a much more abundant clone is one base away. This rearrangement joins TRBV10-3 to TRBJ1-4; weak D call: TRBD1 (5 bases). The CDR3 totals 13 residues. Germline V gene sequence: CDR1 ENHRY, CDR2 SYGVKD. The chain's CDR3 is CAVSRETNEKLFF. The CDR3 nucleotides are TGTGCCGTCAGCAGGGAAACTAATGAAAAACTGTTTTTT.

The chain recombines TRBV12-3 or TRBV12-4 with TRBJ1-5; D is ambiguous. V was shortened by 2 bases and J by 0 bases, with 5 bases between the two germline ends. The CDR3 covers 14 residues. CDR3 amino acids: CASSLLDSNQPQHF. CDR3 in DNA: TGTGCCAGCAGTTTATTGGATAGCAATCAGCCCCAGCATTTT.

In this sample, this clonotype turned up many times. The V gene is TRBV20-1, the J gene TRBJ2-1, with a possible D match to TRBD2 (6 bases). Trimming removed 4 bases at V and 4 bases at J, with 26 bases between. Germline assignment: CDR1 DFQATT and CDR2 SNEGSKA (reference sequence). This CDR3 is built from 18 residues. CDR3 protein: CSAKALRDSREIYNEQFF. DNA for the CDR3: TGCAGTGCTAAAGCACTCCGGGACTCCCGGGAGATTTACAATGAGCAGTTCTTC.

There are many counts of this clonotype. The V gene is TRBV6-5, the J gene TRBJ2-1; 8 bases fit TRBD2. This CDR3 region has 19 residues. Losses at the gene ends were 3 bases for V and 10 bases for J; bases not matched to a gene: 23. The germline gives CDR1 MNHEY, CDR2 SVGAGI. The CDR3 protein is CASSYLPSIGGTRVYEQFF. Written as DNA, the CDR3 is TGTGCCAGCAGTTATCTTCCCTCGATAGGTGGGACTAGAGTGTACGAGCAGTTCTTC.

This clonotype was found a few times. The chain recombines TRBV27 with TRBJ1-2, with a tentative D call TRBD1 (6 bases). CDR3 size: 15 residues. V was shortened by 4 bases and J by 8 bases, with 20 bases between the two germline ends. CDR1 MNHEY and CDR2 SMNVEV come from the germline V gene (reference sequence). The CDR3: CASSSGPGVLGGYTF. The CDR3 coding sequence is TGTGCCAGCAGTTCGGGGCCAGGGGTACTGGGGGGCTACACCTTC.